This paragraph reports one T cell receptor beta chain. Assay used: immunoSEQ multiplex PCR; TCRdb lists only in-frame clones, some missing. The data hold approximately 23,000 clones, with about 84% observed a single time. The data were obtained in a study of radiation and T cells in renal cell carcinoma. Time point here: blood 2 weeks post-SBRT. Treatment of the sample: 15 Gy SBRT to primary tumor, nephrectomy 4 weeks later. This CDR3 has 16 amino acids. The V gene's germline CDR1 is MNHNS and CDR2 SASEGT. V lost 0 bases and J lost 2; bases outside the gene matches: 6. The genes are TRBV6-1 and TRBJ2-7; 8 bases map to TRBD2. Specimen: blood, collected from a patient whose treatment included radiotherapy and nephrectomy. The clonotype originates from a man in his sixties with renal cell carcinoma. This chain's CDR3 is CASSEAGLAKTYEQYF. CDR3 sequence (DNA): TGTGCCAGCAGTGAAGCAGGACTAGCAAAGACCTACGAGCAGTACTTC.